This T cell receptor beta chain was recorded in a study of shared clonotypes between healthy human individuals. Produced via immunoSEQ multiplex PCR; TCRdb's table is partial and in-frame only. The sample yields roughly 890,000 clones, around 93% seen once. With 2 bases removed from V and 4 bases from J, the gap between germline ends came to 12 bases. This CDR3 has 15 residues. Per the germline V gene, CDR1 is MNHEY and CDR2 is SMNVEV (reference sequence). To note about this clone: Its antigen is unidentified.

Overall study findings and caveats: Clonotype sharing across donors was expected to vary with sequencing depth. Blood was the sole source, and tissue repertoires probably differ.

Naive CD8 cells lacked CD45RO and underwent positive selection for CCR7, leaving out terminally differentiated effector memory CD45RA+ cells. The sample taken for sequencing was naive CD8+ T cells sorted from blood. This clonotype originated in a man younger than 40 in good health. The rearrangement uses TRBV27 and TRBJ2-1; weak D call: TRBD1 (6 bases). The CDR3, as DNA: TGTGCCAGCAGTTTAATAGGGGGAAGATACAATGAGCAGTTCTTC. The encoded protein is CASSLIGGRYNEQFF.